The 4 T cell receptor beta chains below come from one sample, sequenced in a study of T-cell memory formation after mild COVID-19 (dated by TCRdb to the early 2020s). The receptor library was made with 5' RACE. The reads were generated on an Illumina NovaSeq 6000. In-frame beta chains were kept once TCRdb had trimmed the public reads at Q25 with fastp and called clones with MiXCR. Each CDR3 protein appears once, grouped with its most common genes and DNA. A total of some 320,000 distinct CDR3 sequences appear in this sample, more than 15% of them only once. The ten biggest clones cover around 20% of the sample. The specimen sequenced was PBMCs or a T cell subset sorted from them (not recorded which). Receptors were obtained from a man between 18 and 29 years old who had mild COVID-19 (a few samples of this study predate the infection). The sample titles of this study are shuffled in the database, so cell type and time point are left out; the donor was told from shared clones.

The chain joins TRBV4-3 to TRBJ1-3; the D gene is possibly TRBD1 (5 bases). The CDR3 loop spans 16 amino acids. Germline V gene sequence: CDR1 LGHNA, CDR2 YSLEER. V was shortened by 0 bases and J by 0 bases, with 9 bases between the two germline ends. The CDR3 DNA sequence: TGCGCCAGCAGCCAAGACCACAGGAGCTCTGGAAACACCATATATTTT. Its protein is CASSQDHRSSGNTIYF.

There are a few counts of this clonotype. This chain uses TRBV4-2 with TRBJ1-3; TRBD1 might be the D (6 bases). CDR1 and CDR2 (germline): LGHNA, YNFKEQ. The CDR3 runs 15 residues. Trimming stripped 0 bases from V and 4 bases from J, with 10 bases between. The CDR3 DNA reads as TGTGCCAGCAGCCAAGATTTTCAGGGGGGAAACACCATATATTTT. Amino acids: CASSQDFQGGNTIYF.

In its sample, this clonotype was seen a few times. V usage is TRBV19 and J usage is TRBJ1-1; D may be TRBD1 (5 bases). The germline gives CDR1 LNHDA, CDR2 SQIVND (reference sequence). Trimming shortened V by 8 bases and J by 3 bases, and 19 bases separated the two germline ends. This CDR3 spans 15 amino acids. CDR3 in amino acids: CASLPFGALDTEAFF. The CDR3 DNA follows: TGTGCCAGTCTCCCTTTTGGGGCTTTGGACACTGAAGCTTTCTTT.

This clonotype was seen repeatedly, ten times or more. The chain links TRBV12-3 or TRBV12-4 to TRBJ1-3, with 8 bases that match TRBD1. V lost 6 bases and J lost 6; bases outside the gene matches: 7. This CDR3 spans 14 amino acids. Here the CDR3 reads CASSQQGEENTIYF. CDR3 nucleotides: TGTGCCAGCAGCCAACAGGGGGAGGAAAACACCATATATTTT.